This T cell receptor beta chain was profiled in a study of Graves' ophthalmopathy and Graves' hyperthyroidism. Findings and limits, study-wide: A roughly 80% specificity and approximately 88% sensitivity were achieved by a 13-signature model that separated ophthalmopathy from stable hyperthyroidism.

Amplification of the TCR beta CDR3 regions used RNA transcripts (as template). First-round RT-PCR used HTBI primers; second-round multiplex PCR followed. TCRdb called the multiplex PCR reads again in MiXCR, with one record for every CDR3 protein. The sample lists about 420,000 distinct CDR3 sequences; around a fifth were seen once. Trimming removed 1 base from V and 2 bases from J, with 12 bases in between. The length of the CDR3 is 15 residues. The germline V gene has CDR1 SGHTA and CDR2 FQGNSA. Researchers classed hyperthyroidism as stable given no ophthalmopathy within 18 months of follow-up. A diagnosis was made from clinical symptoms together with serum thyroxine, TRAb, thyroid ultrasound and orbital computed tomography. Isolation of PBMCs was performed using 9 to 10 ml of fresh peripheral blood. The table lists this clonotype with many counts. Its antigen remains unknown.

This sequence joins TRBV7-2 and TRBJ2-7; TRBD2 might be the D (6 bases). This sequence originates from a woman between 18 and 29 years old with stable Graves' hyperthyroidism. The sample comprised peripheral blood. CDR3 loop: CASSLGGDSAYEQYF. The CDR3 coding sequence is TGTGCCAGCAGCTTAGGGGGGGATTCTGCCTACGAGCAGTACTTC.